The clone carrying this T cell receptor beta chain occurred a few times. The antigen is unknown. The assay was immunoSEQ multiplex PCR, and TCRdb's table has in-frame clones only and misses some. The data contain some 97,000 clones, about nine tenths of them singletons. Blood specimens came from baseline, cycle 4 day 1, and cycle 7 day 1. This record comes from a study of OX40 agonist ivuxolimab in advanced cancers. Study overall: Patients received ivuxolimab, an intravenous treatment, every 2 weeks at 0.01 to 10 mg/kg.

Study results and caveats: At doses 0.1 to 3.0 mg/kg, CD4+ and CD8+ clones expanded. CD8+ T cells showed, on average, more clonal expansion than CD4+ cells.

Germline-derived CDR1 and CDR2 are SGDLS and YYNGEE. There are 15 residues in the CDR3. J was trimmed by 0 bases and V by 2 bases; bases with no gene match: 2. The chain links TRBV9 to TRBJ2-1; 7 positions match TRBD2. The material sequenced was CD4+ or CD8+ T cells sorted from blood, taken in a trial of the OX40 agonist ivuxolimab. The TCR was taken from an adult with an advanced solid tumor such as melanoma, head and neck, liver or kidney cancer. DNA of the CDR3: TGTGCCAGCAGCGTTAGCGGGCCCTCCTACAATGAGCAGTTCTTC. Protein product: CASSVSGPSYNEQFF.